This record concerns one T cell receptor beta chain sequence. The sample is drawn from a study of T cell changes during pregnancy in multiple sclerosis. The protocol was immunoSEQ multiplex PCR, while the TCRdb copy is restricted to in-frame clones and leaves out a portion. The table has about 130,000 clones, around 97% seen once. Germline CDR1 MNHEY, CDR2 SVGAGI. This CDR3 region has 13 residues. Trimming took 1 base from V and 13 from J; bases not matched to a gene: 7. Sequencing used peripheral blood, obtained after pregnancy. V usage is TRBV6-5 and J usage is TRBJ2-1; TRBD1 matches 7 bases. The sequence came from a female donor with multiple sclerosis, enrolled in a pregnancy study. The CDR3 DNA follows: TGTGCCAGCAGTTACTGGGACAGTGGTGAACAGTTCTTC. Amino acids: CASSYWDSGEQFF.